This record covers a single T cell receptor (beta chain). Its specificity is not known. Cultured CD4+ T cells had their DNA profiled by the Oncomine TCR Beta short-read assay. DNA came from CD4+ T cells after culture. TCRdb recomputed calls from the PCR reads with MiXCR, one row per CDR3 protein. The sample lists about 6,800 distinct CDR3 sequences, roughly 31% occurring once. This CDR3 is 19 amino acids long. Per the germline V gene, CDR1 is DFQATT and CDR2 is SNEGSKA (reference sequence). Unmatched junction bases numbered 13, after V lost 0 bases and J lost 3 bases. The entry originates in a study of vaccination and CD4 T cells after COVID-19. Study details: Investigators drew the post-COVID samples a median around 96 days after diagnosis, with a range of 35 to 161. Control cultures, each given a CEFX pool, an HIV-1 Nef pool, or no peptide, were included. Overlapping spike peptides of SARS-CoV-2, HCoV-NL63, HCoV-OC43 and HCoV-229E were used, and cells were stimulated with them. Overall study findings and caveats: It was found that, in convalescent patients, 304 of 307 vaccine-specific clones were spike mono-reactive.

Stated treatment: roughly 10-day PBMC culture with coronavirus spike peptide pools or control peptides (ViraFEST assay). Prior to the COVID-19 pandemic (2011-2018), the unexposed donor's CD4+ T cells were collected. The material sequenced was CD4+ T cells from blood, cultured in vitro. The chain joins TRBV20-1 to TRBJ2-1; TRBD2 matches 11 bases. This sequence was found in a human donor in good health. This chain's CDR3 is CSARDPLAGGGGIYNEQFF. DNA of the CDR3: TGCAGTGCTAGAGATCCCCTAGCGGGAGGAGGGGGGATCTACAATGAGCAGTTCTTC.